The sequence of this T cell receptor beta chain was determined in a study of control samples from healthy donors and cancer patients. Using immunoSEQ multiplex PCR, the repertoire was profiled, and TCRdb retains in-frame clones only, with some absent. The sample yields some 100,000 clones, 70% to 80% seen once. Germline V gene sequence: CDR1 MNHEY, CDR2 SVGEGT. V dropped 0 bases and J dropped 13 bases, with 15 bases sitting between them. The CDR3 has 13 residues. This clonotype originated in a woman aged 25-40 years in good health. Sequencing input: blood. The chain couples TRBV6-2 or TRBV6-3 to TRBJ1-2; weak D call: TRBD1 (5 bases). DNA for the CDR3: TGTGCCAGCAGTTACTCGAATCCAGGGTTCTGCACCTTC. Its protein product is CASSYSNPGFCTF.